The 22 T cell receptor beta chains listed next were all sequenced from one sample in a study of T cell responses to AZD1222 COVID-19 vaccine (dated by TCRdb to the early 2020s). The time point label here, explained by the study, means: baseline before first vaccination. Library preparation was by the immunoSEQ multiplex PCR assay. TCRdb obtained this table from immuneACCESS and retained in-frame rearrangements with V and J assigned. These tables miss some clones; where compared with another copy, unresolved V genes account for less than half of the shortfall, and the remainder is unexplained. The sample table holds 70,000 to 95,000 clones, of which under 95% were seen once. The ten largest make up about 4.3% of the sample. The specimen comprised peripheral blood, sampled on day 0 of AZD1222 vaccination. The receptor source for this set is an adult in good health.

The rearrangement joins TRBV4-3 to TRBJ2-1; D unclear. V lost 0 bases to trimming and J lost 7 bases, with 7 bases between them. The CDR3 is 13 amino acids. Looked up from germline, CDR1 is LGHNA and CDR2 is YSLEER. The CDR3 is CASSQDSWNEQFF. The CDR3 bases are TGCGCCAGCAGCCAAGATTCGTGGAATGAGCAGTTCTTC.

This chain links TRBV2 with TRBJ2-5; D gene ambiguous. This CDR3 contains 13 residues. The V end was cut by 4 bases, the J end by 5 bases, with 11 bases between. Germline CDR1 reads SNHLY; CDR2 reads FYNNEI. The DNA for the CDR3 is TGTGCCAGCAGTGCATCCAGATTGGAGACCCAGTACTTC. Encoded protein: CASSASRLETQYF.

The rearrangement links TRBV7-8 to TRBJ1-6, with D hard to call. This CDR3 comprises 14 residues. V was cut by 5 bases and J by 9 bases, with 14 bases left in between. Germline assignment: CDR1 SGHVS and CDR2 FQNEAQ. This CDR3 is CASSLAGEGSPLHF. The CDR3 coding sequence is TGTGCCAGCAGCCTCGCCGGGGAAGGTTCACCCCTCCACTTT.

There are a few counts of this clone. The chain has TRBV5-5 and TRBJ2-1; D remains ambiguous. In germline, CDR1 is SGHKS, CDR2 YYEKEE (reference sequence). The CDR3 runs 15 residues. Trimming took off 0 bases at V and 5 bases at J, with 12 bases between the two ends. The CDR3 reads CASSLEGRTHNEQFF. Here the CDR3 DNA reads TGTGCCAGCAGCTTGGAAGGCCGTACTCACAATGAGCAGTTCTTC.

This clone turned up a few times. The rearrangement joins TRBV7-3 to TRBJ1-1; D remains unclear. Germline-derived CDR1 and CDR2 are SGHTA and FQGTGA. The ends were cut back, 1 base at V and 5 bases at J, with 11 bases in the middle. The CDR3 covers 14 residues. CDR3 sequence: CASSLSSGGTEAFF. CDR3 nucleotides: TGTGCCAGCAGCTTAAGTTCAGGTGGGACTGAAGCTTTCTTT.

The chain couples TRBV15 to TRBJ1-1, with TRBD1 as a possible D gene (5 bases). The CDR3 length is 13 residues. The germline gives CDR1 LNHNV, CDR2 YYDKDF (reference sequence). Trimming stripped 5 bases from V and 1 base from J, with 8 bases between. The CDR3 here is CATSAGRNTEAFF. CDR3 coding DNA: TGTGCCACCAGCGCAGGGAGGAACACTGAAGCTTTCTTT.

The J gene is TRBJ1-2, the V gene TRBV19, with 8 bases matching TRBD1. Trimming at V came to 4 bases and at J to 8 bases, leaving 6 bases not matched to a gene. Germline V lookup: CDR1 LNHDA, CDR2 SQIVND (reference sequence). The CDR3 runs 13 residues. The CDR3 DNA reads as TGTGCCAGTAGTACTCCCGACAGGGGAGGCTACACCTTC. It encodes CASSTPDRGGYTF. The variable domain in full, with the rest retrieved from reference TRBV19 and TRBJ1-2, is DGGITQSPKYLFRKEGQNVTLSCEQNLNHDAMYWYRQDPGQGLRLIYYSQIVNDFQKGDIAEGYSVSREKKESFPLTVTSAQKNPTAFYLCASSTPDRGGYTFGSGTRLTVV.

The chain combines TRBV29-1 with TRBJ1-1, with a possible D match to TRBD1 (6 bases). In germline, CDR1 is SQVTM, CDR2 ANQGSEA. V was clipped by 6 bases and J by 0 bases, with 11 bases between them. This CDR3 comprises 13 residues. The DNA for the CDR3 is TGCAGCGTGACGACAGGTCTGAACACTGAAGCTTTCTTT. It encodes CSVTTGLNTEAFF.

This clone has a single count. The chain's CDR3 is CATSDLSGSVYEQFF. The CDR3 coding sequence is TGTGCCACCAGTGATTTGAGCGGGAGTGTGTATGAGCAGTTCTTC. This chain uses TRBV24-1 with TRBJ2-1; 8 positions agree with TRBD2. The CDR3 spans 15 residues. Germline V gene data show CDR1 as KGHDR and CDR2 as SFDVKD. Trimming cost V 0 bases and J 8 bases; bases outside gene matches: 5.

This clone was observed once. The chain joins TRBV3-1 (or the pseudogene TRBV3-2) to TRBJ2-3, with TRBD2 matching over 9 bases. Germline CDR1 is LGHDT and CDR2 is YNNKEL (reference sequence). The trim removed 3 bases at V and 3 bases at J, leaving 7 bases unmatched. There are 16 residues in the CDR3. CDR3 nucleotide sequence: TGTGCCAGCAGCCAGGCTAGCGGGGTAGGGACAGATACGCAGTATTTT. Protein product: CASSQASGVGTDTQYF.

The gene calls are TRBV28 and TRBJ1-6; TRBD1 agrees at 8 bases. V gave up 6 bases and J gave up 14 bases; unmatched junction bases: 15. CDR3 length: 15 residues. The germline V gene has CDR1 MDHEN and CDR2 SYDVKM. Here the CDR3 DNA reads TGTGCCAGCAGCCCCGGGACAGGCAGCTTGGCGGCCCTCCACTTT. Translating it yields CASSPGTGSLAALHF.

This chain joins TRBV5-4 and TRBJ2-7; perhaps TRBD2 as D (6 bases). Trimming left V 4 bases short and J 0 bases short, with 14 bases between. Germline V lookup: CDR1 SGHNT, CDR2 YYREEE (reference sequence). The CDR3 totals 15 residues. CDR3 DNA sequence: TGTGCCAGCAGCCCTCTCAAGGGACTCTCCTACGAGCAGTACTTC. It translates to CASSPLKGLSYEQYF.

The chain recombines TRBV19 with TRBJ1-1; D not certain. Deletions cut 4 bases from V and 5 bases from J, with 14 bases between. Germline CDR1 reads LNHDA; CDR2 reads SQIVND (reference sequence). CDR3 length: 14 residues. The CDR3 DNA reads as TGTGCCAGTAGTACACTGTCTCTGGGGACTGAAGCTTTCTTT. This codes for CASSTLSLGTEAFF.

The gene calls are TRBV25-1 and TRBJ2-5; possibly TRBD1 for D (6 bases). Germline values: CDR1 MGHDK, CDR2 SYGVNS. V dropped 3 bases and J dropped 4 bases, with 15 bases sitting between them. This CDR3 comprises 15 residues. The CDR3 region is CASSDSTGLVETQYF. The CDR3 coding sequence is TGTGCCAGCAGTGACTCCACAGGGTTGGTAGAGACCCAGTACTTC.

V and J are TRBV10-3 and TRBJ1-1, with D tentatively TRBD1 (5 bases). The V end was cut by 8 bases, the J end by 0 bases, with 7 bases between. The CDR3 contains 12 residues. Per the germline V gene, CDR1 is ENHRY and CDR2 is SYGVKD. CDR3 loop: CAIGAMNTEAFF. The CDR3 DNA is TGTGCCATCGGGGCCATGAACACTGAAGCTTTCTTT.

The chain combines TRBV4-2 with TRBJ1-5, with 7 bases aligning to TRBD1. CDR1 LGHNA and CDR2 YNFKEQ come from the germline V gene. This CDR3 comprises 14 residues. The V gene end was trimmed by 1 base and the J gene end by 7 bases; junction bases not matched to a gene: 4. The CDR3 loop is CASSQATGVQPQHF. The CDR3 nucleotides are TGTGCCAGCAGCCAAGCCACAGGGGTGCAGCCCCAGCATTTT.

CDR3 bases: TGTGCCAGCAGTATCACGACAGACCTTGAAGCTTTCTTT. This translates into CASSITTDLEAFF. V usage is TRBV6-5 and J usage is TRBJ1-1; possible D gene TRBD1, 5 bases. This CDR3 spans 13 amino acids. Trimming removed 5 bases at V and 7 bases at J, with 14 bases between. Looked up from germline, CDR1 is MNHEY and CDR2 is SVGAGI.

The V and J genes are TRBV13 and TRBJ1-1; tentatively, D is TRBD1 (5 bases). Trimming stripped 0 bases from V and 3 bases from J, with 8 bases between. The CDR3 extends over 14 amino acids. Germline V gene lookup returns CDR1 PRHDT and CDR2 FYEKMQ (reference sequence). The CDR3 DNA sequence: TGTGCCAGCAGCTTAGGGGGGCTAGACACTGAAGCTTTCTTT. It translates to CASSLGGLDTEAFF.

This clone turned up a few times. V is TRBV4-1 and J is TRBJ2-1; the D gene is possibly TRBD1 (5 bases). Trimming left V 4 bases short and J 5 bases short, with 12 bases between. The germline CDR1 and CDR2 sequences are MGHRA and YSYEKL. There are 14 residues in the CDR3. The CDR3, as DNA: TGCGCCAGCAGCCTCCCGGACACCAACAATGAGCAGTTCTTC. Translation gives CASSLPDTNNEQFF.

The genes are TRBV5-1 and TRBJ1-3; D gene ambiguous. This CDR3 spans 14 amino acids. Trimming took off 3 bases at V and 0 bases at J, with 7 bases between the two ends. CDR1 is SGHRS and CDR2 is YFSETQ in the germline V gene. The CDR3 protein is CASSSVISGNTIYF. The CDR3 coding sequence is TGCGCCAGCAGCTCCGTGATCTCTGGAAACACCATATATTTT.

The J gene is TRBJ1-5, the V gene TRBV19, with 7 bases lining up with TRBD1. The CDR3 consists of 14 residues. Per germline, CDR1 LNHDA and CDR2 SQIVND (reference sequence). The V segment lost 7 bases and the J segment 6 bases; nucleotides outside the gene matches: 9. The CDR3 spells CASIRRQGGQPQHF. CDR3 nucleotide sequence: TGTGCCAGTATTCGAAGACAGGGAGGTCAGCCCCAGCATTTT.

This clone appeared a single time. This chain joins TRBV11-3 and TRBJ1-6; TRBD1 aligns across 9 bases. The CDR3 runs 17 residues. With 5 bases clipped from V and 8 bases from J, the junction kept 13 bases outside the gene matches. Germline loops: CDR1 SGHNT, CDR2 YENEEA. The DNA for the CDR3 is TGTGCCAGCAGCCCCACTTACCGGGACAGGGACTATTCACCCCTCCACTTT. Translated: CASSPTYRDRDYSPLHF.